Following are 31 T cell receptor beta chains from one sample sequenced in a study of a mutant IDH1 vaccine in newly diagnosed glioma. This table comes from immunoSEQ multiplex PCR, and its TCRdb copy is limited to in-frame clones, with some not included. The table records over 50,000 clones, around 80% of them present only once. Described time point: week 47, end of study. One vaccine dose held 300 ug of mutant IDH1 20-mer peptide and came with topical imiquimod. Antigens of these TCRs are unknown. Material: PBMCs, obtained from a glioma patient whose treatment included an IDH1 peptide vaccine. These receptors were taken from a middle-aged woman with glioma. Some clones in this sample may be carry-over from other donors' samples.

This clone was seen more than once but under ten times. V and J are TRBV5-1 and TRBJ2-7; 8 bases agree with TRBD1. CDR3 size: 16 residues. The germline gives CDR1 SGHRS, CDR2 YFSETQ. With 4 bases clipped from V and 3 bases from J, the junction kept 12 bases outside the gene matches. The CDR3 reads CASSPGPTGGLYEQYF. CDR3 coding DNA: TGCGCCAGCAGCCCGGGACCTACAGGGGGTCTCTACGAGCAGTACTTC.

The chain carries TRBV18 and TRBJ2-5; D remains ambiguous. CDR3 length equals 15 residues. CDR1 KGHSH and CDR2 LQKENI come from the germline V gene. The V end was cut by 6 bases, the J end by 3 bases, with 17 bases between. CDR3 residues: CASSTTVGTKETQYF. For the CDR3, the DNA is TGTGCCAGCTCTACTACGGTGGGCACCAAAGAGACCCAGTACTTC.

The chain is built from TRBV6-1 and TRBJ1-2; D remains unclear. From germline, CDR1 is MNHNS and CDR2 SASEGT. The V end lost 5 bases, the J end lost 7 bases, and 14 bases lay between the germline ends. The CDR3 totals 13 residues. The CDR3 here is CASSPTITGGYTF. The CDR3 DNA reads as TGTGCCAGCAGTCCGACCATAACCGGTGGCTACACCTTC.

V gene TRBV6-1 combines with J gene TRBJ1-2; no clear D. Trimming shortened V by 7 bases and J by 5 bases, and 17 bases separated the two germline ends. CDR3 size: 14 residues. CDR1 MNHNS and CDR2 SASEGT come from the germline V gene. The CDR3 DNA reads TGTGCCAGCAAGGTCCTTCTGAATACGTATGGCTACACCTTC. It yields the protein CASKVLLNTYGYTF.

V usage is TRBV7-9 and J usage is TRBJ1-2; D uncertain. Per the germline V gene, CDR1 is SEHNR and CDR2 is FQNEAQ (reference sequence). CDR3 length: 14 amino acids. V lost 3 bases to trimming and J lost 1 base, with 9 bases between them. CDR3 in DNA: TGTGCCAGCAGCTTCGCTGGATTTAACTATGGCTACACCTTC. Amino acid sequence: CASSFAGFNYGYTF.

The chain has TRBV6-6 and TRBJ2-3; D may be TRBD2 (6 bases). V was cut by 0 bases and J by 5 bases, with 12 bases left in between. There are 15 residues in the CDR3. CDR1 and CDR2 from the germline V gene are MNHNY and SVGAGI (reference sequence). The DNA of the CDR3 is TGTGCCAGCAGTTACTCGACGCTGGGACTAGATACGCAGTATTTT. Translation: CASSYSTLGLDTQYF.

This clone was found a few times. V usage is TRBV7-3 and J usage is TRBJ2-1, with TRBD2 identical over 8 bases. Germline CDR1 SGHTA, CDR2 FQGTGA. This CDR3 has 15 amino acids. V was clipped by 4 bases and J by 6 bases; unmatched bases: 8. The CDR3 sequence: CASSSRGGLGNEQFF. The DNA for the CDR3 is TGTGCCAGCAGCTCCCGGGGGGGCCTAGGCAATGAGCAGTTCTTC.

The V call is TRBV19, the J call TRBJ2-2; D might be TRBD2 (5 bases). Per the germline V gene, CDR1 is LNHDA and CDR2 is SQIVND (reference sequence). CDR3 length equals 13 residues. With 7 bases removed from V and 1 base from J, the gap between germline ends came to 7 bases. CDR3 sequence (DNA): TGTGCCAGTACCACTAGGAACACCGGGGAGCTGTTTTTT. This encodes CASTTRNTGELFF.

This chain joins TRBV27 and TRBJ1-5; tentative D call: TRBD1 (6 bases). This CDR3 has 15 amino acids. V was pared by 6 bases and J by 0 bases, with 12 bases between. Germline V CDR1 and CDR2: MNHEY, SMNVEV (reference sequence). DNA for the CDR3: TGTGCCAGCAGGAGACAGGCCGCTAGCAATCAGCCCCAGCATTTT. Its protein product is CASRRQAASNQPQHF.

This sequence joins TRBV27 and TRBJ2-1, with D perhaps matching TRBD2 (6 bases). The CDR3 runs to 13 residues. Trimming left V 4 bases short and J 8 bases short, with 12 bases between. Germline values: CDR1 MNHEY, CDR2 SMNVEV (reference sequence). The DNA for the CDR3 is TGTGCCAGCAGTTCGGCGGGGTTACATGAGCAGTTCTTC. Translation gives CASSSAGLHEQFF.

This clone came up a few times. The gene calls are TRBV29-1 and TRBJ1-2; 7 bases are a match to TRBD1. V trimming: 7 bases; J trimming: 4 bases; junction bases outside the gene matches: 6. This CDR3 comprises 12 residues. Germline loops: CDR1 SQVTM, CDR2 ANQGSEA. In nucleotides, the CDR3 is TGCAGCGCCCCGGACAGGAGCTATGGCTACACCTTC. Encoded protein: CSAPDRSYGYTF.

This clone was observed a few times. The chain links TRBV10-3 to TRBJ1-2; D may be TRBD1 (5 bases). The V gene's germline CDR1 is ENHRY and CDR2 SYGVKD. This CDR3 comprises 12 residues. V was cut by 5 bases and J by 8 bases, with 12 bases left in between. The CDR3 loop is CAISPGSGGYTF. Here the CDR3 DNA reads TGTGCCATCAGTCCAGGGTCAGGGGGCTACACCTTC.

This sequence joins TRBV5-4 and TRBJ1-5; D is unclear. Germline values: CDR1 SGHNT, CDR2 YYREEE (reference sequence). The CDR3 sequence is 14 residues long. Trimming stripped 0 bases from V and 5 bases from J, with 9 bases between. CDR3 in amino acids: CASSLGGAHQPQHF. The CDR3, as DNA: TGTGCCAGCAGCTTGGGGGGAGCGCATCAGCCCCAGCATTTT.

The V call is TRBV18, the J call TRBJ1-2; D is unresolved. This CDR3 contains 13 residues. V was cut by 3 bases and J by 7 bases, with 12 bases left in between. The germline V gene encodes CDR1 KGHSH and CDR2 LQKENI. CDR3 sequence: CASSPGERLGYTF. In nucleotides, the CDR3 is TGTGCCAGCTCACCCGGAGAAAGACTTGGCTACACCTTC. Complete variable domain (other parts from reference TRBV18 and TRBJ1-2): NAGVMQNPRHLVRRRGQEARLRCSPMKGHSHVYWYRQLPEEGLKFMVYLQKENIIDESGMPKERFSAEFPKEGPSILRIQQVVRGDSAAYFCASSPGERLGYTFGSGTRLTVV.

As DNA, the CDR3 is TGTGCCAGCAGTAACTCCACAAGGAACCTGCGGGAAAAACTGTTTTTT. This sequence encodes CASSNSTRNLREKLFF. The chain recombines TRBV7-9 with TRBJ1-4; D not resolved. V was clipped by 6 bases and J by 8 bases, with 22 bases between them. There are 16 residues in the CDR3. CDR1 is SEHNR, CDR2 FQNEAQ, per germline (reference sequence).

V gene TRBV2 combines with J gene TRBJ1-6, with 7 nucleotides matching TRBD1. This CDR3 has 15 residues. CDR1 and CDR2 (germline): SNHLY, FYNNEI. With V trimmed by 4 bases and J by 8 bases, 8 bases remained unmatched. The CDR3 region has the DNA TGTGCCAGCAGTGGGGGGACAGCGAACGATTCACCCCTCCACTTT. Residues: CASSGGTANDSPLHF.

This chain links TRBV20-1 with TRBJ2-3; D is unresolved. The V end lost 8 bases, the J end lost 6 bases, and 6 bases lay between the germline ends. Germline assignment: CDR1 DFQATT and CDR2 SNEGSKA (reference sequence). CDR3 size: 9 residues. The CDR3 protein is CSTEDTQYF. The DNA for the CDR3 is TGCAGTACAGAGGATACGCAGTATTTT.

The genes are TRBV5-6 and TRBJ1-1; 12 nucleotides line up with TRBD1. The V gene end was trimmed by 3 bases and the J gene end by 4 bases; junction bases not matched to a gene: 10. This CDR3 has 17 residues. Germline loops: CDR1 SGHDT, CDR2 YYEEEE. The CDR3 loop is CASSSTGTGGAGTEAFF. For the CDR3, the DNA is TGTGCCAGCAGCTCGACCGGGACAGGGGGCGCGGGCACTGAAGCTTTCTTT.

This chain uses TRBV2 with TRBJ2-5; D unclear. The V gene's germline CDR1 is SNHLY and CDR2 FYNNEI. The CDR3 is made up of 13 amino acids. V was trimmed by 4 bases and J by 2 bases, leaving 8 bases between them. Written as DNA, the CDR3 is TGTGCCAGCAGTGCCAGCCTACAAGAGACCCAGTACTTC. Translation: CASSASLQETQYF.

This clone was recorded only once. The chain couples TRBV7-3 to TRBJ1-1; 8 nucleotides align to TRBD1. The germline V gene encodes CDR1 SGHTA and CDR2 FQGTGA. The CDR3 extends over 13 amino acids. The V gene end was trimmed by 6 bases and the J gene end by 9 bases; junction bases not matched to a gene: 9. CDR3 in DNA: TGTGCCAGCAGTTCCGGGACAGGACTGAAAGCTTTCTTT. Translating it yields CASSSGTGLKAFF.

The V call is TRBV27, the J call TRBJ2-7; 15 bases agree with TRBD2. Germline values: CDR1 MNHEY, CDR2 SMNVEV (reference sequence). The junction had 10 bases not matched to a gene; V was cut back by 6 bases and J by 7 bases. The CDR3 extends over 16 amino acids. The CDR3 sequence is CASSYWTSGGAGEQYF. CDR3 DNA: TGTGCCAGCAGCTACTGGACTAGCGGGGGGGCCGGGGAGCAGTACTTC.

V is TRBV18 and J is TRBJ2-6; D ambiguous. The CDR3 sequence is 13 residues long. Germline V lookup: CDR1 KGHSH, CDR2 LQKENI. Trimming removed 4 bases from V and 1 base from J, with 2 bases in between. CDR3 protein: CASSRSGANVLTF. In DNA form, the CDR3 reads TGTGCCAGCTCACGATCTGGGGCCAACGTCCTGACTTTC.

The chain employs TRBV30 and TRBJ2-7, with D perhaps TRBD2 (6 bases). CDR3 length: 11 amino acids. V was shortened by 4 bases and J by 7 bases, with 11 bases between the two germline ends. The germline V gene has CDR1 GTSNPN and CDR2 SVGIG (reference sequence). This CDR3 reads CAWKMGGEQYF. In DNA form, the CDR3 reads TGTGCCTGGAAGATGGGGGGAGAGCAGTACTTC.

This clone was seen more than once but under ten times. The chain couples TRBV6-6 to TRBJ1-2; tentative D call: TRBD1 (5 bases). Germline CDR1 is MNHNY and CDR2 is SVGAGI (reference sequence). The CDR3 length is 16 residues. Trimming cost V 6 bases and J 2 bases, with 19 bases left between them. The CDR3 DNA reads as TGTGCCAGCAGAGACCCGGGACGGGGAGAGAACTATGGCTACACCTTC. This codes for CASRDPGRGENYGYTF.

The J gene is TRBJ2-6, the V gene TRBV10-2; D perhaps matches TRBD1 (6 bases). Germline V gene data show CDR1 as WSHSY and CDR2 as SAAADI. The CDR3 sequence is 15 residues long. V lost 6 bases and J lost 2, with 11 bases in between. The DNA for the CDR3 is TGCGCCAGCAGGTCCAGGGGCGCTGGGGCCAACGTCCTGACTTTC. This gives the protein CASRSRGAGANVLTF.

The chain joins TRBV4-1 to TRBJ1-2; D is ambiguous. The CDR3 is 15 amino acids. V lost 0 bases, J lost 8 bases, and 16 bases lay in between. CDR1 is MGHRA and CDR2 is YSYEKL in the germline V gene. The CDR3 protein is CASSQDRDRVWGYTF. For the CDR3, the DNA is TGCGCCAGCAGCCAAGATCGGGATAGGGTCTGGGGCTACACCTTC.

This chain joins TRBV19 and TRBJ1-2, with D unclear. Trimming shortened V by 5 bases and J by 5 bases, and 12 bases separated the two germline ends. The germline CDR1 and CDR2 sequences are LNHDA and SQIVND (reference sequence). This CDR3 is 13 amino acids long. CDR3 amino acids: CASSALGGYGYTF. In nucleotides, the CDR3 is TGTGCCAGTAGTGCCTTAGGAGGATATGGCTACACCTTC.

This clone has only one observation. V gene TRBV19 combines with J gene TRBJ2-7; 9 bases line up with TRBD1. The germline V gene has CDR1 LNHDA and CDR2 SQIVND (reference sequence). CDR3 size: 13 residues. J gave up 5 bases and V 7 bases, and 6 bases lay outside the gene matches. The CDR3 loop reads CASTGTGLNEQYF. Written as DNA, the CDR3 is TGTGCCAGTACAGGGACAGGGCTGAACGAGCAGTACTTC.

The chain combines TRBV14 with TRBJ1-6; no definite D call. The CDR3 has 13 residues. V was cut by 1 base and J by 8 bases, with 6 bases left in between. CDR1 and CDR2 (germline): SGHDN, FVKESK. CDR3 nucleotides: TGTGCCAGCAGCCAAGGGCAGTATTCACCCCTCCACTTT. It is translated as CASSQGQYSPLHF.

The chain uses TRBV6-5 and TRBJ2-3; D perhaps matches TRBD2 (6 bases). CDR1 MNHEY and CDR2 SVGAGI come from the germline V gene. Trimming pared 5 bases from V and 2 bases from J, leaving 11 bases between. CDR3 size: 14 residues. CDR3 amino acids: CASSAGLDTDTQYF. The DNA for the CDR3 is TGTGCCAGCAGTGCGGGGTTAGACACAGATACGCAGTATTTT.

The chain employs TRBV19 and TRBJ1-5; D gene uncertain. The ends were cut back, 5 bases at V and 1 base at J, with 12 bases in the middle. The germline V gene has CDR1 LNHDA and CDR2 SQIVND (reference sequence). The CDR3 length is 15 residues. CDR3 nucleotide sequence: TGTGCCAGTAGTCCCCCGGCAGCAAGCAATCAGCCCCAGCATTTT. Protein sequence: CASSPPAASNQPQHF.